What follows are 15 T cell receptor beta chains derived from one specimen sequenced in a study of blood T cell repertoires in COVID-19. Assay used: immunoSEQ multiplex PCR; TCRdb lists only in-frame clones, some missing. The data contain around 130,000 clones, approximately 86% of them seen just once; the ten biggest clones take up roughly 2.2%. Sequences were obtained from PBMCs or T cells enriched from blood (not recorded which). These receptors originate from a woman aged 45-59 years who had recovered from COVID-19.

The chain carries TRBV28 and TRBJ1-5; 8 positions match TRBD1. The CDR3 contains 16 residues. The J segment lost 5 bases and the V segment lost 7 bases, leaving 13 bases of the junction unmatched. Germline V gene sequence: CDR1 MDHEN, CDR2 SYDVKM. CDR3 in DNA: TGTGCCAGCATCTTAAAGATGGCAGGGGGCTATCAGCCCCAGCATTTT. It codes for CASILKMAGGYQPQHF. The complete variable domain, with remaining parts taken from reference TRBV28 and TRBJ1-5, reads DVKVTQSSRYLVKRTGEKVFLECVQDMDHENMFWYRQDPGLGLRLIYFSYDVKMKEKGDIPEGYSVSREKKERFSLILESASTNQTSMYLCASILKMAGGYQPQHFGDGTRLSIL.

This clone occurred a few times. The genes are TRBV2 and TRBJ1-4; possibly TRBD1 for D (5 bases). Trimming cost V 5 bases and J 0 bases, with 13 bases left between them. The CDR3 has 16 residues. The germline V gene has CDR1 SNHLY and CDR2 FYNNEI. The CDR3 loop reads CASSTPGGSTNEKLFF. The CDR3 DNA reads as TGTGCCAGCAGTACTCCCGGGGGTTCAACTAATGAAAAACTGTTTTTT.

Of note for this clone: In the same sample, other DNA sequences code for this CDR3. This chain uses TRBV24-1 with TRBJ2-1; possible D gene TRBD1, 6 bases. V was cut by 9 bases and J by 7 bases, with 9 bases left in between. Germline values: CDR1 KGHDR, CDR2 SFDVKD. The CDR3 has 11 amino acids. As DNA, the CDR3 is TGTGCCACCTCCAGGGGAAATGAGCAGTTCTTC. It yields the protein CATSRGNEQFF.

The chain uses TRBV6-5 and TRBJ1-2, with TRBD1 as a possible D gene (5 bases). This CDR3 is 14 amino acids long. V was shortened by 6 bases and J by 8 bases, with 19 bases between the two germline ends. CDR1 is MNHEY and CDR2 is SVGAGI in the germline V gene. The CDR3 sequence: CASSRSFDRDGYTF. CDR3 DNA: TGTGCCAGCAGCCGATCCTTTGACAGAGACGGCTACACCTTC.

This sequence joins TRBV4-3 and TRBJ2-1, with a tentative D call TRBD2 (6 bases). CDR3 length: 18 residues. Per the germline V gene, CDR1 is LGHNA and CDR2 is YSLEER. Trimming stripped 1 base from V and 3 bases from J, with 19 bases between. DNA for the CDR3: TGCGCCAGCAGCCAAGGGAGTGATCTAGGCGGGGTCTACAATGAGCAGTTCTTC. It specifies CASSQGSDLGGVYNEQFF.

The J gene is TRBJ1-4, the V gene TRBV7-2; no clear D gene. This CDR3 is 12 amino acids long. V lost 5 bases and J lost 7, with 8 bases in between. CDR1 is SGHTA and CDR2 is FQGNSA in the germline V gene. CDR3 protein: CASSLPGEKLFF. The CDR3 coding sequence is TGTGCCAGCAGCCTACCGGGTGAAAAACTGTTTTTT. Using reference TRBV7-2 and TRBJ1-4 for the parts outside the CDR3, the full variable domain is GAGVSQSPSNKVTEKGKDVELRCDPISGHTALYWYRQSLGQGLEFLIYFQGNSAPDKSGLPSDRFSAERTGGSVSTLTIQRTQQEDSAVYLCASSLPGEKLFFGSGTQLSVL.

The gene calls are TRBV3-1 (or the pseudogene TRBV3-2) and TRBJ1-5, with 7 bases identical to TRBD1. Germline assignment: CDR1 LGHDT and CDR2 YNNKEL (reference sequence). The CDR3 extends over 17 amino acids. The V gene end was trimmed by 1 base and the J gene end by 0 bases; junction bases not matched to a gene: 6. CDR3 bases: TGTGCCAGCAGCCAAGGGGGACAGATTGGTAGCAATCAGCCCCAGCATTTT. Its translation is CASSQGGQIGSNQPQHF.

The chain links TRBV28 to TRBJ1-5, with TRBD1 as a possible D gene (6 bases). The CDR3 totals 13 residues. The V and J ends lost 9 bases and 6 bases respectively, with 15 bases between them. Germline CDR1 MDHEN, CDR2 SYDVKM. Here the CDR3 reads CASNGGAAQPQHF. DNA for the CDR3: TGTGCCAGTAATGGGGGGGCGGCTCAGCCCCAGCATTTT.

The chain carries TRBV19 and TRBJ1-4; 8 bases align to TRBD1. The CDR3 totals 16 residues. V lost 5 bases, J lost 8 bases, and 13 bases stayed unmatched. Germline CDR1 is LNHDA and CDR2 is SQIVND (reference sequence). CDR3 in DNA: TGTGCCAGTAGTGGCCGGACAGGGCCGTTTGGGGAAAAACTGTTTTTT. The encoded protein is CASSGRTGPFGEKLFF.

The sample holds one count of this clone. The chain carries TRBV4-2 and TRBJ1-6; no reliable D call. Germline V CDR1 and CDR2: LGHNA, YNFKEQ. V was shortened by 2 bases and J by 10 bases, with 12 bases between the two germline ends. The CDR3 consists of 14 residues. CDR3: CASSQTDAPSPLHF. The DNA of the CDR3 is TGTGCCAGCAGCCAAACAGATGCCCCGTCACCCCTCCACTTT.

This chain links TRBV29-1 with TRBJ2-4; D might be TRBD2 (6 bases). With 4 bases removed from V and 5 bases from J, the gap between germline ends came to 12 bases. The CDR3 consists of 13 residues. The V gene's germline CDR1 is SQVTM and CDR2 ANQGSEA. CDR3 amino acids: CSVGQWRENIQYF. DNA of the CDR3: TGCAGCGTTGGACAGTGGAGGGAAAACATTCAGTACTTC.

This chain's CDR3 is CASSFSGLEQYF. The CDR3 DNA is TGTGCCAGCAGCTTCTCAGGTCTCGAGCAGTACTTC. This chain joins TRBV7-9 and TRBJ2-7, with D unclear. The CDR3 is made up of 12 amino acids. The germline CDR1 and CDR2 sequences are SEHNR and FQNEAQ (reference sequence). Trimming removed 3 bases at V and 6 bases at J, with 9 bases between.

This sequence joins TRBV29-1 and TRBJ2-3; possible D gene TRBD2, 7 bases. CDR1 and CDR2 from the germline V gene are SQVTM and ANQGSEA. Trimming shortened V by 1 base and J by 2 bases, and 10 bases separated the two germline ends. This CDR3 has 14 amino acids. The CDR3, as DNA: TGCAGCGTTGAAGGCGGGGGCTACACAGATACGCAGTATTTT. This sequence encodes CSVEGGGYTDTQYF.

The chain carries TRBV19 and TRBJ1-5; 8 nucleotides match TRBD1. Germline CDR1 LNHDA, CDR2 SQIVND (reference sequence). The CDR3 is 16 amino acids. J gave up 6 bases and V 3 bases, and 10 bases lay outside the gene matches. CDR3 sequence reads: CASSIGDRGRGQPQHF. CDR3 nucleotides: TGTGCCAGTAGTATCGGAGACAGGGGAAGAGGTCAGCCCCAGCATTTT.

The gene calls are TRBV7-9 and TRBJ1-1; TRBD1 is a possible D gene (6 bases). The CDR3 is made up of 13 amino acids. CDR1 is SEHNR, CDR2 FQNEAQ, per germline (reference sequence). Between the trimmed V and J ends, which lost 5 bases and 3 bases, there was a span of 10 bases. The CDR3 spells CASSIRQDTEAFF. The DNA for the CDR3 is TGTGCCAGCAGCATTAGACAGGACACTGAAGCTTTCTTT.